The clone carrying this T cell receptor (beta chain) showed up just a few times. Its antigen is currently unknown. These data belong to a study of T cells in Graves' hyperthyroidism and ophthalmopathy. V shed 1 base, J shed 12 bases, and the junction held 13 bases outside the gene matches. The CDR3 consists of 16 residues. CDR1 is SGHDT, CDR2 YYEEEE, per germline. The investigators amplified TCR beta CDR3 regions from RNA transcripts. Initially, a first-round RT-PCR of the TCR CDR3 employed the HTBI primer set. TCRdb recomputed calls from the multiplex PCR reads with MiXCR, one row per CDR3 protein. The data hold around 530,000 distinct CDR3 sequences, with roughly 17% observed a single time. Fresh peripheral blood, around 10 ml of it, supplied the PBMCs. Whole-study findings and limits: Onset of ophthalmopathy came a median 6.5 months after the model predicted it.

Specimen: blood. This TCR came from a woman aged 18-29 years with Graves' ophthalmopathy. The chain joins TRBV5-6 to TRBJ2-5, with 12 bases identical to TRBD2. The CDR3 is CASSLFQSGLAGRKYF. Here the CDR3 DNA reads TGTGCCAGCAGCTTGTTCCAATCCGGACTAGCGGGAAGGAAGTACTTC. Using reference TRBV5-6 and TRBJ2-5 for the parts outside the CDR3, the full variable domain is DAGVTQSPTHLIKTRGQQVTLRCSPKSGHDTVSWYQQALGQGPQFIFQYYEEEERQRGNFPDRFSGHQFPNYSSELNVNALLLGDSALYLCASSLFQSGLAGRKYFGPGTRLLVL.